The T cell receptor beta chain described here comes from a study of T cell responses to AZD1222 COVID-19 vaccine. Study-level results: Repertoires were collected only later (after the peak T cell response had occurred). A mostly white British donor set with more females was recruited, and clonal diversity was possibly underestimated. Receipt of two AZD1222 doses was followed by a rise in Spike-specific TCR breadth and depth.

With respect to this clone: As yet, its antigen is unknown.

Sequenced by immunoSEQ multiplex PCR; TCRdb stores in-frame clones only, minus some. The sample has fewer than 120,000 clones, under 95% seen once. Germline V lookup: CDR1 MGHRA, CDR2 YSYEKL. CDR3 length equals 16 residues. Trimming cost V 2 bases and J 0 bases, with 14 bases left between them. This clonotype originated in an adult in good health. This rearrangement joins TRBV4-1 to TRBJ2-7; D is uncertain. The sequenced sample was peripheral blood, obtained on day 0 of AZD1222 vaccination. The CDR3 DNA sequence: TGCGCCAGCAGCCAACTAGACATGGGCTTCTCCTACGAGCAGTACTTC. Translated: CASSQLDMGFSYEQYF.